A single T cell receptor beta chain is shown here with its context. The table came from immunoSEQ multiplex PCR; TCRdb's copy has only in-frame clones and leaves some out. The sample contains tens of thousands of clones, roughly 90% of which appear only once. This specimen belongs to a study of control samples from healthy donors and cancer patients. The receptor was isolated from a man aged 35 to 55 with colorectal cancer. The sample taken for sequencing was PBMCs.

CDR3 sequence: CASSYSLAVTSYNEQFF. CDR3 DNA: TGTGCCAGCAGTTACTCGCTAGCGGTAACCTCCTACAATGAGCAGTTCTTC. The V gene is TRBV6-2 or TRBV6-3, the J gene TRBJ2-1, with 7 bases fitting TRBD2. Germline V gene lookup returns CDR1 MNHEY and CDR2 SVGEGT. The CDR3 length is 17 residues. Unmatched junction bases numbered 5, after V lost 0 bases and J lost 0 bases.